The 5 T cell receptor beta chains below were found in one sample sequenced in a study of blood T cells in healthy people across ages (dated by TCRdb to about 2015). Library prep was done by 5' RACE. Instrument on record: Illumina HiSeq 2500. A second 7 to 11 cycle PCR used a sample-barcoded 5' primer and a J-beta primer mix. The public reads were reanalyzed by TCRdb: fastp trimming at Q25, MiXCR alignment, in-frame beta chains only. Every distinct CDR3 protein forms one entry, paired with its most common genes and DNA. For this sample there are about a million distinct CDR3 sequences; around two fifths appear just once. The ten largest account for over 10% of the sample. Material for sequencing was blood. The receptors originated from a man aged 18 to 30 in good health.

A few counts support this clonotype. J is TRBJ1-2 and V is TRBV7-2, with D unclear. In germline, CDR1 is SGHTA, CDR2 FQGNSA. Trimming shortened V by 0 bases and J by 7 bases, and 15 bases separated the two germline ends. CDR3 length equals 15 residues. The CDR3 DNA is TGTGCCAGCAGCTTAGCGCGAGGGAGGAAGGGTGGCTACACCTTC. As protein: CASSLARGRKGGYTF.

This chain links TRBV10-3 with TRBJ2-3, with a tentative D call TRBD2 (5 bases). The CDR3 is 14 residues long. Trimming removed 10 bases at V and 0 bases at J, with 14 bases between. Germline assignment: CDR1 ENHRY and CDR2 SYGVKD. CDR3 sequence: CATTSEASTDTQYF. The CDR3 DNA reads as TGTGCCACAACTTCGGAGGCTAGCACAGATACGCAGTATTTT.

This clonotype was picked up a small number of times. CDR3 sequence (DNA): TGTGCCTCCCGGGGGTCCGAGGGCTATAGCAATCAGCCCCAGCATTTT. Its translation is CASRGSEGYSNQPQHF. The chain is built from TRBV10-3 and TRBJ1-5; maybe TRBD1 (5 bases). The length of the CDR3 is 16 residues. Germline V CDR1 and CDR2: ENHRY, SYGVKD. V lost 11 bases and J lost 0, with 20 bases in between.

The chain links TRBV2 to TRBJ1-1; TRBD1 matches at 8 bases. Germline trimming cut 6 bases from V and 6 bases from J; bases unmatched to any gene: 9. CDR1 and CDR2 from the germline V gene are SNHLY and FYNNEI. The CDR3 spans 14 residues. This chain's CDR3 is CASRMDRESAEAFF. The CDR3 DNA reads as TGTGCCAGCAGGATGGACAGGGAAAGCGCTGAAGCTTTCTTT.

The table lists this clonotype with a few counts. This chain connects TRBV20-1 to TRBJ2-1; 8 positions match TRBD2. Germline V lookup: CDR1 DFQATT, CDR2 SNEGSKA (reference sequence). With 7 bases clipped from V and 7 bases from J, the junction kept 12 bases outside the gene matches. CDR3 size: 14 residues. The CDR3 nucleotides are TGCAGTGTCGGGGGGGGTGGCGGGGCAAATGAGCAGTTCTTC. This encodes CSVGGGGGANEQFF.